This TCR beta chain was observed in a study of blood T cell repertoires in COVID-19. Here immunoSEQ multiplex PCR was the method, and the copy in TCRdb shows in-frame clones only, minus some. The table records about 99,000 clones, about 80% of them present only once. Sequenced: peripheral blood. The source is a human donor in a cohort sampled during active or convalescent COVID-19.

The CDR3 sequence is CASSFFLWGGTQETQYF. CDR3 nucleotide sequence: TGTGCCAGCAGTTTTTTCCTTTGGGGGGGGACACAAGAGACCCAGTACTTC. The rearrangement links TRBV5-6 to TRBJ2-5; maybe TRBD2 (7 bases). This CDR3 comprises 17 residues. Looked up from germline, CDR1 is SGHDT and CDR2 is YYEEEE. V was trimmed by 5 bases and J by 2 bases, leaving 22 bases between them. Full variable domain (outside the CDR3, taken from reference TRBV5-6 and TRBJ2-5): DAGVTQSPTHLIKTRGQQVTLRCSPKSGHDTVSWYQQALGQGPQFIFQYYEEEERQRGNFPDRFSGHQFPNYSSELNVNALLLGDSALYLCASSFFLWGGTQETQYFGPGTRLLVL.